This note documents a single T cell receptor beta chain sequence. Produced via immunoSEQ multiplex PCR; TCRdb's table is partial and in-frame only. The sample includes around 90,000 clones, approximately 94% of them seen just once. V was pared by 3 bases and J by 0 bases, with 4 bases between. Germline values: CDR1 SGDLS, CDR2 YYNGEE. The CDR3 is 13 residues long. The source of the sample is a study of technical replicates of blood from a few donors. The clonotype comes from a human donor in good health. The sequencing input was T cells isolated from PBMCs. The gene calls are TRBV9 and TRBJ2-4; D is unresolved. Written as DNA, the CDR3 is TGTGCCAGCAGCGGACTAGCCAAAAACATTCAGTACTTC. It codes for CASSGLAKNIQYF.